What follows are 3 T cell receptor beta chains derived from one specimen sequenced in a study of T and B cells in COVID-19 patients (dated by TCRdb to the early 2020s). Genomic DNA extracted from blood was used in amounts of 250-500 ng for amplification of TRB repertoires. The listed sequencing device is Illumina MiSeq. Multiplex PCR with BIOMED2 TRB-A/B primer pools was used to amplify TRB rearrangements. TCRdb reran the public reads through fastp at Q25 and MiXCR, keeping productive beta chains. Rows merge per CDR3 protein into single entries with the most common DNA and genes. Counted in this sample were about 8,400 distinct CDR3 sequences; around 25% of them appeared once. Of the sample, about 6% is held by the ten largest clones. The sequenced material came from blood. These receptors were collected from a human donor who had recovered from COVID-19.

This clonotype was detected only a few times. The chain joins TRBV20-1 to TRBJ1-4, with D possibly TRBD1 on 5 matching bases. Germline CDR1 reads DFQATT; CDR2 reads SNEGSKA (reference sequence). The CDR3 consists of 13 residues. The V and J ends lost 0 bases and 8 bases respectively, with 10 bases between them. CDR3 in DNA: TGCAGTGCTAGAGAAGGGGAGTACGAAAAACTGTTTTTT. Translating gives CSAREGEYEKLFF.

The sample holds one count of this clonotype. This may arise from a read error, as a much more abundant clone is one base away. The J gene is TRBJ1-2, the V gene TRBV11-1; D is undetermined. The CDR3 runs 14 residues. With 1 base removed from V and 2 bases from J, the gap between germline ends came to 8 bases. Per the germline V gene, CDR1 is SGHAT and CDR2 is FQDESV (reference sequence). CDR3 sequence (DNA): TGTGCCAGCAGCTTAGATTCAGGAAACTATGGCTACACCTTC. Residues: CASSLDSGNYGYTF.

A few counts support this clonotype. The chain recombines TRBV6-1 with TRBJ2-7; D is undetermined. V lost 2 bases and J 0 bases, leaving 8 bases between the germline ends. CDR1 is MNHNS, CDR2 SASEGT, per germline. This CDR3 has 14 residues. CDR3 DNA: TGTGCCAGCAGTGAAATCCCGACCTCCTACGAGCAGTACTTC. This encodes CASSEIPTSYEQYF.